This T cell receptor (beta chain) is from a study of glioma-infiltrating T cells after dendritic cell vaccination (dated by TCRdb to about 2016). Regarding the study in general: Of the 15 or so glioblastoma patients in the cohort, all drawn from Phase I and II dendritic cell vaccination trials, 9 were newly diagnosed and 6 had recurrent disease. Deep sequencing of TCR beta CDR3 regions was used to quantify tumor-infiltrating lymphocyte content and compare tumor and blood repertoires in dendritic cell-vaccinated glioblastoma patients. Survival after dendritic cell vaccination was correlated with TCR sequencing metrics, including TIL content and tumor-blood repertoire overlap. Between about 2003 and 2012, patients were given autologous tumor lysate-pulsed dendritic cell vaccination. The vaccine consisted of monocyte-derived dendritic cells cultured less than 9 days with IL-4 and GM-CSF, then pulsed overnight with autologous tumor lysate. Each patient was given three intradermal dendritic cell vaccine injections, spaced two weeks apart, in the arm below the axilla. Overall study outcomes, separate from this receptor: The cohort was small and heterogeneous, and full blood and tumor sets were available for few patients, with initial-recurrent tumor pairs available for even fewer patients. Higher estimated pretreatment TIL content predicted longer time to progression and overall survival after dendritic cell vaccination. The TCR overlap response model with three groups was called speculative and said to need prospective validation. No direct relationship between TCR clonality and survival was found, suggesting that a diverse polyclonal response may matter.

The immunoSEQ assay amplified TCRB CDR3 regions from roughly 2 micrograms of genomic DNA, or from all available DNA when less than that amount was available. The multiplex PCR relied on 60 forward primers for TCR V beta segments and 13 reverse primers for J beta segments. Synthetic control templates were spiked into each sample at limiting dilution to estimate reads per starting template. The Illumina HiSeq System generated sequencing reads of 87 bp. On the authors' methods: PCR and sequencing errors were removed by a nearest neighbor algorithm that merged closely related sequences. TCR overlap was defined as the percentage of unique tumor TCR beta sequences that were also found in the peripheral blood of the same patient. Here the immuneACCESS table is served through TCRdb, limited to in-frame sequences with V and J called. Missing clones are a known gap in these copies; in checked studies unresolved V genes cover under half, and the rest lacks a known reason. The DNA gave D and trimming, while V, J and clone size come from that table. For this sample the table gives tens of thousands of clones, of which almost 85% were detected only once. Less than 8.5% of the sample is in the top ten clones.

Patients were selected for having adequate residual fresh-frozen tumor tissue and more than two years of available survival data. Although molecular status otherwise differed among the glioblastoma patients, no patient had an isocitrate dehydrogenase mutation. PBMC were collected before vaccination, two weeks after the third vaccination, and at tumor progression if progression occurred. Genomic DNA was extracted with the Qiagen DNeasy Blood extraction Kit. This clone was detected only a few times. The clone's antigen remains unknown. Per-base quality was not reported, and no clone a single base away is much larger than it. In the germline V gene, CDR1 corresponds to SGHDN and CDR2 to FVKESK. The CDR3 has 15 amino acids, counting the end cysteine and phenylalanine. Only CDR3 DNA is held: 45 bases, read in frame from base 1. V is cut by 0 bases and J by 7 bases, and the space between the germline ends is 16 bases.

The rearranged segments are TRBV14 and TRBJ2-7; a tentative D match to TRBD2 spans 5 bases. The receptor was derived from a human donor with glioblastoma. The sequences come from blood, collected before dendritic cell vaccination. CDR3 protein: CASSQDLEVSGEQYF. The DNA reads as follows: TGTGCCAGCAGCCAAGATTTGGAGGTCTCGGGGGAGCAGTACTTC.